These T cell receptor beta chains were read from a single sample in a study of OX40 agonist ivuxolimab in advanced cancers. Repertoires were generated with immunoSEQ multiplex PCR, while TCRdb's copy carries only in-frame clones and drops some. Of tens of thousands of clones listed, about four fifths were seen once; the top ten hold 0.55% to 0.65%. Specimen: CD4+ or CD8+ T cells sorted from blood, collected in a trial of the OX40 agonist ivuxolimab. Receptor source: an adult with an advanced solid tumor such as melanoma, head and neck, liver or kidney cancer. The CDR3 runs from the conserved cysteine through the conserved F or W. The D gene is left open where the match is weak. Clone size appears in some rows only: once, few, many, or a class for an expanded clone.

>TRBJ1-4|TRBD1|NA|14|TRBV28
TGTGCCAGCAGTTCCCAGGGGGATGATGAAAAACTGTTTTTT
CASSSQGDDEKLFF
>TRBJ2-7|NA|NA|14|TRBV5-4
TGTGCCAGCAGCTTGGAGGGGGGAGACTACGAGCAGTACTTC
CASSLEGGDYEQYF
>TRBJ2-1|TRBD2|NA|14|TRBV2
TGTGCCAGCAGGCCGGGACTAGCTTCGCATGAGCAGTTCTTC
CASRPGLASHEQFF
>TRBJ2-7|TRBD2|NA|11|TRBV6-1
TGTGCGACTAGCGGGGGTTACGAGCAGTACTTC
CATSGGYEQYF
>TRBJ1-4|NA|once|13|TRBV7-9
TGTGCCAGCAGCTCGGGCCCTAATGAAAAACTGTTTTTT
CASSSGPNEKLFF
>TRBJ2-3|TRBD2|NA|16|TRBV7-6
TGTGCCAGCAGCTTAGGAGCGGGGCCGAGCACAGATACGCAGTATTTT
CASSLGAGPSTDTQYF
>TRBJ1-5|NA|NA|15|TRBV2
TGTGCCAGCAGTGAAAGGACAGCCAGCAATCAGCCCCAGCATTTT
CASSERTASNQPQHF
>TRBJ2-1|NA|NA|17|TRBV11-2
TGTGCCAGCAGCTTAGGATCCCTACGGGCTCGGGACAATGAGCAGTTCTTC
CASSLGSLRARDNEQFF
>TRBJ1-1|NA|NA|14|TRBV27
TGTGCCAGCAGTTCGCTTCTGACGAACACTGAAGCCTTCTTT
CASSSLLTNTEAFF
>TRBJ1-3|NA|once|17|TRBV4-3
TGCGCCAGCAGCCAAGATCACCGGGCTACCTCTGGAAACACCATATATTTT
CASSQDHRATSGNTIYF
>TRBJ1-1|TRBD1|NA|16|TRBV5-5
TGTGCCAGCAGCTTTATCGGGACAGGAGGCAACACTGAAGCTTTCTTT
CASSFIGTGGNTEAFF
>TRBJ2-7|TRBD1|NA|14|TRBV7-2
TGTGCCAGCAGTCGGGACAGAAGCTCCTACGAGCAGTACTTC
CASSRDRSSYEQYF
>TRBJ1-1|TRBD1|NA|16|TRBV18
TGTGCCAGCTCACCTACCCGACAGGGATGGTTCACTGAAGCTTTCTTT
CASSPTRQGWFTEAFF
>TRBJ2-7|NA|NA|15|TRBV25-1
TGTGCCAGCAGCGAATCCGGGACACCCTTCTACGAGCAGTACTTC
CASSESGTPFYEQYF
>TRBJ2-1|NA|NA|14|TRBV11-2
TGTGCCAGCAGGCGCCTAGCGTCCTACAATGAGCAGTTCTTC
CASRRLASYNEQFF
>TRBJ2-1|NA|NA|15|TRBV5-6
TGTGCCAGCAGCGAACCGGGGGCCAACTACAATGAGCAGTTCTTC
CASSEPGANYNEQFF
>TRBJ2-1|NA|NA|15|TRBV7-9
TGTGCCAGCAGCTTATCATTCTCGGTCTGGGTAGTTCGGTTCTTC
CASSLSFSVWVVRFF
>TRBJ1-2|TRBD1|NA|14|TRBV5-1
TGCGCCAGCAGTCCCGGGACAGGGGGCGTCGGCTACACCTTC
CASSPGTGGVGYTF
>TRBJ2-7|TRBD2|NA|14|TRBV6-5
TGTGCCAGCACGGGTAGCGGGGGTAGGGGCGAGCAGTACTTC
CASTGSGGRGEQYF